This TCR beta chain is from a study of immune evolution from preneoplasia to lung adenocarcinoma. The repertoire was sequenced with immunoSEQ multiplex PCR; TCRdb's copy has only in-frame clones and lacks some. The sample holds roughly 10,000 clones; about 78% are singletons and the top ten take roughly 3.9%. Nucleic acids came from premalignant or tumor cells enriched by macro-dissection. Remarks on this clone: Its antigen is currently unknown.

Study-wide results and caveats: Top clone share appeared to fall from AAH through AIS, MIA, adenocarcinoma.

CDR1 and CDR2 (germline): SQVTM, ANQGSEA. Trimming removed 4 bases from V and 7 bases from J, with 17 bases in between. The CDR3 has 13 residues. The material sequenced was FFPE minimally invasive lung adenocarcinoma tissue. This receptor was identified in a person aged 60-80 years with lung adenocarcinoma. The chain links TRBV29-1 to TRBJ2-7; TRBD1 is a possible D gene (6 bases). The CDR3: CSVGQLGGREQYF. The CDR3 DNA follows: TGCAGCGTTGGCCAGCTTGGGGGCCGGGAGCAGTACTTC.